These 31 T cell receptor beta chains were all obtained from the same sample, sequenced in a study of shared T cell receptors in the human thymus. Repertoires were generated with immunoSEQ multiplex PCR, while TCRdb's copy carries only in-frame clones and drops some. The sample lists about 730,000 clones, over 75% seen once, with around 0.01% in the top ten. These same records also appear under a second study, on human thymus T cells.

The source material was thymocytes. The receptors were sampled from a girl under three years old with a congenital heart defect.

The V and J genes are TRBV15 and TRBJ1-5; the match to TRBD1 covers 8 bases. Germline V gene sequence: CDR1 LNHNV, CDR2 YYDKDF (reference sequence). V was clipped by 4 bases and J by 4 bases; unmatched bases: 15. This CDR3 comprises 18 residues. DNA of the CDR3: TGTGCCACCAGCACAGAAGACAGGGGATCGGATGGGAATCAGCCCCAGCATTTT. Its translation is CATSTEDRGSDGNQPQHF.

The chain joins TRBV7-9 to TRBJ1-2; possibly TRBD1 for D (6 bases). Trimming pared 0 bases from V and 3 bases from J, leaving 8 bases between. Germline-derived CDR1 and CDR2 are SEHNR and FQNEAQ (reference sequence). The CDR3 has 14 residues. CDR3 residues: CASSLAGGYYGYTF. The CDR3 DNA is TGTGCCAGCAGCTTAGCAGGGGGATACTATGGCTACACCTTC.

The chain joins TRBV19 to TRBJ1-1; 7 nucleotides align to TRBD1. This CDR3 is built from 17 residues. Trimming removed 1 base from V and 0 bases from J; junction bases left unmatched: 8. Germline V gene sequence: CDR1 LNHDA, CDR2 SQIVND (reference sequence). The CDR3, as DNA: TGTGCCAGTAGTATAGGGGGACAGAGATCAATGAACACTGAAGCTTTCTTT. It translates to CASSIGGQRSMNTEAFF.

This chain joins TRBV25-1 and TRBJ2-3; D perhaps matches TRBD1 (6 bases). Germline V CDR1 and CDR2: MGHDK, SYGVNS. The germline V and J ends were trimmed by 4 bases and 2 bases, with 19 bases remaining between them. CDR3 length: 17 residues. Written as DNA, the CDR3 is TGTGCCAGCAGTGCGAAACCAGGACAGAAGTCCACAGATACGCAGTATTTT. Residues: CASSAKPGQKSTDTQYF.

The V gene is TRBV29-1, the J gene TRBJ2-2; a weak D match, TRBD1 (5 bases). This CDR3 has 13 residues. Trimming cost V 7 bases and J 3 bases, with 12 bases left between them. Germline-derived CDR1 and CDR2 are SQVTM and ANQGSEA. Written as DNA, the CDR3 is TGCAGCGCCGTCCGACAGTACACCGGGGAGCTGTTTTTT. Translation gives CSAVRQYTGELFF.

This chain uses TRBV21-1 with TRBJ2-7; TRBD1 reflects the table's D call only, with no check against the DNA. TRBV21-1 is described as a pseudogene. The CDR3 is made up of 15 amino acids. The chain's CDR3 is CASTKALGRHYEQYF. In DNA, the CDR3 is TGTGCCAGCACCAAGGCCCTGGGCAGACACTACGAGCAGTACTTC.

This clone was seen a handful of times. The V and J genes are TRBV6-4 and TRBJ1-1; D gene ambiguous. Looked up from germline, CDR1 is MRHNA and CDR2 is SNTAGT. This CDR3 region has 13 residues. V was pared by 6 bases and J by 1 base, with 9 bases between. For the CDR3, the DNA is TGTGCCAGCAGCCAACAACCGAACACTGAAGCTTTCTTT. Translating gives CASSQQPNTEAFF.

V is TRBV6-5 and J is TRBJ1-2; 8 bases align to TRBD1. The germline CDR1 and CDR2 sequences are MNHEY and SVGAGI. There are 15 residues in the CDR3. The V segment lost 2 bases and the J segment 4 bases; nucleotides outside the gene matches: 6. CDR3 DNA sequence: TGTGCCAGCAGTTACGCTAGTACAGGGGGCTATGGCTACACCTTC. It encodes CASSYASTGGYGYTF.

The chain links TRBV9 to TRBJ2-7; perhaps TRBD2 as D (5 bases). The CDR3 totals 19 residues. Trimming left V 0 bases short and J 0 bases short, with 22 bases between. Germline CDR1 SGDLS, CDR2 YYNGEE. CDR3 in amino acids: CASSVATANIGLSSYEQYF. DNA for the CDR3: TGTGCCAGCAGCGTAGCTACGGCGAACATTGGACTTAGCTCCTACGAGCAGTACTTC.

The chain employs TRBV7-9 and TRBJ1-1; tentatively, D is TRBD1 (5 bases). This CDR3 has 14 amino acids. Germline-derived CDR1 and CDR2 are SEHNR and FQNEAQ (reference sequence). V was shortened by 6 bases and J by 3 bases, with 14 bases between the two germline ends. The CDR3 DNA is TGTGCCAGCAGTCCAGGGCTTAGGTACACTGAAGCTTTCTTT. Its protein product is CASSPGLRYTEAFF.

J is TRBJ1-3 and V is TRBV4-2, with a weak D call TRBD1 (5 bases). The CDR3 covers 18 residues. CDR1 LGHNA and CDR2 YNFKEQ come from the germline V gene. Deletions cut 1 base from V and 0 bases from J, with 16 bases between. The CDR3 DNA follows: TGTGCCAGCAGCCAAGTGTGCAGGGATAATAGCTCTGGAAACACCATATATTTT. It translates to CASSQVCRDNSSGNTIYF.

This chain links TRBV28 with TRBJ2-7; 8 nucleotides agree with TRBD1. V lost 7 bases, J lost 1 base, and 15 bases stayed unmatched. The CDR3 consists of 17 residues. Germline loops: CDR1 MDHEN, CDR2 SYDVKM. CDR3 amino acids: CASTLWARQGNSYEQYF. DNA of the CDR3: TGTGCCAGCACCCTTTGGGCCCGACAGGGGAATTCCTACGAGCAGTACTTC.

The chain is built from TRBV11-1 and TRBJ1-3, with D possibly being TRBD1 (5 bases). The CDR3 sequence is 16 residues long. Trimming cost V 2 bases and J 0 bases, with 11 bases left between them. Germline V gene sequence: CDR1 SGHAT, CDR2 FQDESV (reference sequence). CDR3 protein: CASSLRGETSGNTIYF. CDR3 DNA sequence: TGTGCCAGCAGCTTACGGGGGGAGACCTCTGGAAACACCATATATTTT.

The V gene is TRBV7-8, the J gene TRBJ1-1; tentatively, D is TRBD1 (6 bases). The V end lost 3 bases, the J end lost 3 bases, and 14 bases lay between the germline ends. The CDR3 runs 15 residues. Per the germline V gene, CDR1 is SGHVS and CDR2 is FQNEAQ. The CDR3 sequence: CASSLWGLGDTEAFF. Written as DNA, the CDR3 is TGTGCCAGCAGCTTGTGGGGGCTGGGGGACACTGAAGCTTTCTTT.

The genes are TRBV7-2 and TRBJ1-5; weak D call: TRBD1 (5 bases). From germline, CDR1 is SGHTA and CDR2 FQGNSA. V was clipped by 4 bases and J by 4 bases, with 11 bases between them. CDR3 length: 14 amino acids. CDR3 nucleotide sequence: TGTGCCAGCAGCTCAGTGGGGGGGAATCAGCCCCAGCATTTT. Amino acids: CASSSVGGNQPQHF.

The chain employs TRBV19 and TRBJ1-1; D remains unclear. In germline, CDR1 is LNHDA, CDR2 SQIVND (reference sequence). The CDR3 covers 14 residues. Trimming left V 3 bases short and J 4 bases short, with 12 bases between. The CDR3 bases are TGTGCCAGTAGTATTATGGCAGAGGGCACTGAAGCTTTCTTT. Protein sequence: CASSIMAEGTEAFF.

Concerning this clone: In the same sample, other DNA sequences code for this CDR3. This rearrangement joins TRBV7-9 to TRBJ1-5, with D possibly being TRBD1 (5 bases). CDR3 length: 11 residues. Germline CDR1 and CDR2: SEHNR and FQNEAQ (reference sequence). V was cut by 5 bases and J by 9 bases, with 8 bases left in between. This CDR3 is CASSLGGPQHF. DNA for the CDR3: TGTGCCAGCAGCCTGGGGGGGCCCCAGCATTTT.

The rearrangement joins TRBV16 to TRBJ2-2; TRBD1 matches 11 bases. Per germline, CDR1 KGHSY and CDR2 FQNENV. Unmatched junction bases numbered 12, after V lost 3 bases and J lost 6 bases. This CDR3 has 18 residues. As DNA, the CDR3 is TGTGCCAGCAGCCACACCCTGGCCGGACAGGGGGCTCCCGGGGAGCTGTTTTTT. Translated: CASSHTLAGQGAPGELFF.

This clone has a single count. The rearrangement uses TRBV7-7 and TRBJ2-2; 7 nucleotides align to TRBD1. The CDR3 has 16 amino acids. V shed 5 bases and J 1 base; nucleotides not matched to a gene: 7. Germline lookup yields CDR1 SSHAT and CDR2 FNYEAQ (reference sequence). The CDR3 region is CASSVRQGLNTGELFF. CDR3 nucleotides: TGTGCCAGCAGCGTACGACAGGGTTTGAACACCGGGGAGCTGTTTTTT.

The chain uses TRBV2 and TRBJ2-3; D possibly corresponds to TRBD1 (6 bases). The CDR3 runs 14 residues. In germline, CDR1 is SNHLY, CDR2 FYNNEI. V was shortened by 5 bases and J by 6 bases, with 15 bases between the two germline ends. The CDR3 DNA is TGTGCCAGCAGTTGGGACAAGAGTAGGGATACGCAGTATTTT. Its protein product is CASSWDKSRDTQYF.

This chain uses TRBV2 with TRBJ1-2; TRBD1 agrees at 8 bases. Trimming cost V 4 bases and J 4 bases; bases outside gene matches: 14. Looked up from germline, CDR1 is SNHLY and CDR2 is FYNNEI. There are 17 residues in the CDR3. The CDR3 DNA sequence: TGTGCCAGCAGTGGAGGACAGGGCGAGAGCGGAATCTATGGCTACACCTTC. Protein sequence: CASSGGQGESGIYGYTF.

Details on this clone: Other nucleotide sequences in the sample specify the same CDR3. V is TRBV7-2 and J is TRBJ2-1, with 12 bases aligning to TRBD2. J was trimmed by 6 bases and V by 1 base; bases with no gene match: 4. Germline-derived CDR1 and CDR2 are SGHTA and FQGNSA. The CDR3 is made up of 16 amino acids. The CDR3 DNA sequence: TGTGCCAGCAGCTTAGGTGAGACTAGCGGGGGCAATGAGCAGTTCTTC. Its protein is CASSLGETSGGNEQFF.

V gene TRBV28 combines with J gene TRBJ1-6, with 9 bases aligning to TRBD1. V was clipped by 2 bases and J by 4 bases; unmatched bases: 9. This CDR3 contains 18 residues. Germline assignment: CDR1 MDHEN and CDR2 SYDVKM. The CDR3: CASSLRRQGGEYNSPLHF. CDR3 nucleotide sequence: TGTGCCAGCAGTTTAAGGAGACAGGGGGGGGAGTATAATTCACCCCTCCACTTT. Filled out from reference TRBV28 and TRBJ1-6, the complete variable domain reads DVKVTQSSRYLVKRTGEKVFLECVQDMDHENMFWYRQDPGLGLRLIYFSYDVKMKEKGDIPEGYSVSREKKERFSLILESASTNQTSMYLCASSLRRQGGEYNSPLHFGNGTRLTVT.

The chain is built from TRBV6-6 and TRBJ1-2; TRBD1 matches 8 bases. Looked up from germline, CDR1 is MNHNY and CDR2 is SVGAGI (reference sequence). Trimming removed 2 bases from V and 2 bases from J; junction bases left unmatched: 4. This CDR3 has 15 residues. The CDR3 bases are TGTGCCAGCAGTTACCCTAGACAGGGGAACTATGGCTACACCTTC. This codes for CASSYPRQGNYGYTF.

The chain joins TRBV10-3 to TRBJ1-1, with D maybe TRBD1 (6 bases). CDR3 length equals 14 residues. CDR1 is ENHRY and CDR2 is SYGVKD in the germline V gene. The V end lost 10 bases, the J end lost 4 bases, and 19 bases lay between the germline ends. This chain's CDR3 is CATTSTGLGTEAFF. The CDR3 DNA follows: TGTGCCACCACCTCTACAGGGTTGGGCACTGAAGCTTTCTTT.

This chain links TRBV6-5 with TRBJ1-2; D gene unclear. The germline CDR1 and CDR2 sequences are MNHEY and SVGAGI. Trimming took 2 bases from V and 1 from J, leaving 8 bases between them. The CDR3 consists of 14 residues. This CDR3 is CASSYPTRNYGYTF. In DNA, the CDR3 is TGTGCCAGCAGTTACCCGACACGTAACTATGGCTACACCTTC.

The chain has TRBV7-9 and TRBJ2-7, with a tentative D call TRBD1 (5 bases). Trimming removed 5 bases at V and 1 base at J, with 12 bases between. Germline CDR1 and CDR2: SEHNR and FQNEAQ (reference sequence). The CDR3 has 14 amino acids. The CDR3 here is CASSLVGDSYEQYF. CDR3 nucleotides: TGTGCCAGCAGCCTAGTAGGGGATTCCTACGAGCAGTACTTC. The variable domain in full, with the rest retrieved from reference TRBV7-9 and TRBJ2-7, is DTGVSQNPRHKITKRGQNVTFRCDPISEHNRLYWYRQTLGQGPEFLTYFQNEAQLEKSRLLSDRFSAERPKGSFSTLEIQRTEQGDSAMYLCASSLVGDSYEQYFGPGTRLTVT.

To note about this clone: At the DNA level, this CDR3 is encoded by other sequences in the same sample as well. The chain joins TRBV4-3 to TRBJ1-1; D might be TRBD1 (6 bases). Trimming shortened V by 0 bases and J by 4 bases, and 9 bases separated the two germline ends. Germline V gene data show CDR1 as LGHNA and CDR2 as YSLEER. The CDR3 is 14 residues long. CDR3 sequence reads: CASSQDRGGTEAFF. The CDR3 DNA is TGCGCCAGCAGCCAAGACAGGGGTGGCACTGAAGCTTTCTTT.

This clone was detected a few times. The chain carries TRBV4-1 and TRBJ2-6; tentative D call: TRBD2 (5 bases). The CDR3 spans 14 residues. Trimming took off 3 bases at V and 2 bases at J, with 5 bases between the two ends. Per germline, CDR1 MGHRA and CDR2 YSYEKL. The CDR3 nucleotides read TGCGCCAGCAGCCAGAGGGCTGGGGCCAACGTCCTGACTTTC. Translating it yields CASSQRAGANVLTF.

The chain joins TRBV6-1 to TRBJ2-5; D is unclear. V shed 6 bases and J shed 5 bases, with 10 bases lying between them. The V gene's germline CDR1 is MNHNS and CDR2 SASEGT. The CDR3 is 12 residues long. The CDR3 loop reads CASSETWETQYF. The CDR3 coding sequence is TGTGCCAGCAGCGAAACTTGGGAGACCCAGTACTTC.

This clone was observed a few times. The chain joins TRBV5-1 to TRBJ2-1; tentative D call: TRBD2 (5 bases). V lost 4 bases, J lost 10 bases, and 12 bases lay in between. CDR1 is SGHRS, CDR2 YFSETQ, per germline. The CDR3 runs 12 residues. CDR3 bases: TGCGCCAGCAGCGCGGAGGCCCCAGAGCAGTTCTTC. Translation: CASSAEAPEQFF.